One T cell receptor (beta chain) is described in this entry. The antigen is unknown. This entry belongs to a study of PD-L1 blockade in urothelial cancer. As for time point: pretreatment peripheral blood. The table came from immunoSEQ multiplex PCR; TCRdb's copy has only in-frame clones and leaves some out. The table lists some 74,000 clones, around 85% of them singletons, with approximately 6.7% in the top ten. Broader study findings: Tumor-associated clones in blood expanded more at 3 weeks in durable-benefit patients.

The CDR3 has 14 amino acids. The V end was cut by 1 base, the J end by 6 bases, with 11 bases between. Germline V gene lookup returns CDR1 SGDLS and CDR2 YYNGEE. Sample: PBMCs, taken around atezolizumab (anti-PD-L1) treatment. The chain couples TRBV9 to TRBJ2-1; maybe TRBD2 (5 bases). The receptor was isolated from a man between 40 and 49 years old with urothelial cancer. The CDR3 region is CASSVWGVGNEQFF. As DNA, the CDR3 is TGTGCCAGCAGCGTATGGGGAGTGGGCAATGAGCAGTTCTTC. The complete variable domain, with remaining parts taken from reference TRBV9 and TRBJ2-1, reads DSGVTQTPKHLITATGQRVTLRCSPRSGDLSVYWYQQSLDQGLQFLIQYYNGEERAKGNILERFSAQQFPDLHSELNLSSLELGDSALYFCASSVWGVGNEQFFGPGTRLTVL.